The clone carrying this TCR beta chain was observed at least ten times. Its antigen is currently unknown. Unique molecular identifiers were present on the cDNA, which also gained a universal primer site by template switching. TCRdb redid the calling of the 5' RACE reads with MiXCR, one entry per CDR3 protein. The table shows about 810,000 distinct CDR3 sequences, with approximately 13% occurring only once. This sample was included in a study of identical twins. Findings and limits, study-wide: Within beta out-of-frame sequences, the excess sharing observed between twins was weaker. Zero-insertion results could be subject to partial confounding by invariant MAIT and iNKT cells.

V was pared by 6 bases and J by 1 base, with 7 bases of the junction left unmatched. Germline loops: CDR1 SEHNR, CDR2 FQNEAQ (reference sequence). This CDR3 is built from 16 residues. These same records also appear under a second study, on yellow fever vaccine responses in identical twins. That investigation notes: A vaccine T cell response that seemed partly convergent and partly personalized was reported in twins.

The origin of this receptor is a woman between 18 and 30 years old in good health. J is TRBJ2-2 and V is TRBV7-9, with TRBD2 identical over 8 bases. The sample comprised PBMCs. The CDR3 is CASSRQAGVNTGELFF. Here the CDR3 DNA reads TGTGCCAGCAGTCGACAAGCGGGAGTGAACACCGGGGAGCTGTTTTTT. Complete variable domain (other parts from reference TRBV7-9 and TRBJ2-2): DTGVSQNPRHKITKRGQNVTFRCDPISEHNRLYWYRQTLGQGPEFLTYFQNEAQLEKSRLLSDRFSAERPKGSFSTLEIQRTEQGDSAMYLCASSRQAGVNTGELFFGEGSRLTVL.